This TCR beta chain was recorded in a study of blood T cells in healthy people across ages (dated by TCRdb to between 2015 and 2017). The study in broad terms: Template switching captured roughly one uniquely barcoded TCR beta cDNA molecule per two T cells in model experiments. Age-related changes in TCR beta repertoire diversity were measured in the study by deep sequencing normalized with unique cDNA molecular identifiers. To avoid experimental bias, donors of different ages were distributed randomly across sequencing lanes. Donors were grouped into four age groups: young (average about 15 years), middle-aged (under 40), aged (62) and long-lived (around 82). Two additional independent replicas of 1 million unique cDNA reads from the same blood draw were analyzed for two donors (one aged 18 to 30 and one aged 80 or older).

Systemically healthy Caucasian individuals from Russia, over 30 in total and aged roughly 6 to 100 years, were included as donors. Each donor gave ten milliliters of peripheral blood, collected into EDTA-treated Vacutainer tubes. Ficoll-Paque density-gradient centrifugation was used to isolate PBMCs, with at least 7 million per sample. Trizol reagent was used to extract total RNA from PBMCs, with at least 6 micrograms per sample. The percentages of naive CD45RAhigh/CD27high T cells were determined by flow cytometry on a PBMC aliquot from every donor. The paper as a whole reports these results and caveats: The long-lived group showed more naive CD4+ T cells, fewer expanded clones and increased TCR diversity than the aged group, suggesting age selection. Estimates of total diversity from one million sequenced T cells were regarded as lower bounds and underestimates. Donor CMV infection status was unknown, potentially confounding age-related changes in expanded clonotypes. As age increased, observed TCR beta diversity per million T cells dropped in a roughly linear way, and a significant reduction was already evident by age 40. Because profiling used bulk unsorted PBMCs, naive and antigen-experienced compartments could not be compared conclusively. A strong correlation was found between observed TCR beta diversity and the percentage of naive T cells measured by flow cytometry.

V sheds 5 bases and J sheds 7 bases, leaving 14 bases between their ends. Sequences SEHNR (CDR1) and FQNEAQ (CDR2) are obtained from the germline V gene (reference sequence). The CDR3 has 13 amino acids, counting the end cysteine and phenylalanine. Only the CDR3 region is kept as DNA, spanning 39 bases read in frame from base 1. Comment on this clonotype: Its antigen remains undetermined. Per-base quality was not reported, and no clone a single base away is much larger than it.

Libraries were built with 5' RACE. The sequencer listed for this sample is Illumina HiSeq 2500. A second PCR of roughly 7 to 11 cycles was run with a J-beta primer mix and a sample-barcoded 5' primer. A template-switch 5' adaptor carrying 12 random nucleotides introduced a unique molecular identifier onto each TCR beta cDNA molecule. Each sample yielded at least 3 million CDR3-containing paired-end reads. All of the RNA was converted into first-strand cDNA using the Mint cDNA synthesis kit, with a TRBC-specific oligonucleotide serving as the primer. All cDNA was treated with uracil-DNA glycosylase and then went through a first 18-cycle PCR with the universal primers M1SS and BC2_uni_R. The authors processed their data as follows. Each sample was normalized by randomly selecting 1 million high-quality reads, each carrying a distinct molecular identifier. Instead of being binned into consensus sequences, reads with shared molecular identifiers were discarded. MiTCR, set to a Q25 quality threshold and the strictest error-elimination algorithm, was used for CDR3 identification, clonotype clustering and error correction. A nonparametric unseen species model with Euler transformation was used to estimate lower-bound total TCR beta diversity. In-frame beta chains were kept once TCRdb had trimmed the public reads at Q25 with fastp and called clones with MiXCR. Identical CDR3 proteins give one entry, which carries the most common genes and DNA. In this record, the V and J calls reflect TCRdb's handling and not the investigators' own analysis. The sample contains roughly 700,000 distinct CDR3 sequences, around 32% of them found a single time. Over 15% of the sample is held by the ten biggest clonotypes.

The source is a woman older than 75 in good health. Donor details come from another sample of the same person, matched by shared clones. The sample taken for sequencing was blood. The chain is encoded by TRBV7-9 joined to TRBJ1-1, with TRBD1 as a weak D call on 5 bases. CDR3 sequence: CASSVTADFEAFF. The nucleotide sequence reads TGTGCCAGCAGCGTGACAGCAGATTTTGAAGCTTTCTTT.